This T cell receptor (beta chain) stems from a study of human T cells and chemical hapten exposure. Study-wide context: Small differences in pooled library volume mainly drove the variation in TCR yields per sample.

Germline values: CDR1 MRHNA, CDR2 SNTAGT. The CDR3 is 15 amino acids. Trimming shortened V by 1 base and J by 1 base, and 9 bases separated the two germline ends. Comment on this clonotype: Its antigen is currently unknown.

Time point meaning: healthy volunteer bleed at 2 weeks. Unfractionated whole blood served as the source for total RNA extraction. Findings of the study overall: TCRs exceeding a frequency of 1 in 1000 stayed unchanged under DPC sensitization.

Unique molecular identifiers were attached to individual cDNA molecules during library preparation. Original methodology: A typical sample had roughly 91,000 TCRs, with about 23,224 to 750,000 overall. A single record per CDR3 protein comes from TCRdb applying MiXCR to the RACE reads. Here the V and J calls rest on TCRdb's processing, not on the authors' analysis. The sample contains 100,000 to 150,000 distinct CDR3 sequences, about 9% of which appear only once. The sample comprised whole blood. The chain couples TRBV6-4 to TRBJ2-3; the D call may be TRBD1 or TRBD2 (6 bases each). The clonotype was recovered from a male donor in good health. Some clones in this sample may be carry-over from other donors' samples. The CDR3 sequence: CASSDYGGRTDTQYF. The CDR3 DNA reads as TGTGCCAGCAGTGACTATGGGGGGCGCACAGATACGCAGTATTTT.